This T cell receptor (beta chain) was profiled in a study of siplizumab effects on memory and regulatory T cells. Produced via immunoSEQ multiplex PCR; TCRdb's table is partial and in-frame only. The table has some 63,000 clones, 95% to 98% seen once; the top ten hold approximately 0.1%. Findings and limits, study-wide: Confirmation that proliferating Tregs from siplizumab cultures had suppressive function was not obtained.

Germline-derived CDR1 and CDR2 are LNHDA and SQIVND (reference sequence). The germline V and J ends were trimmed by 2 bases and 5 bases, with 8 bases remaining between them. The CDR3 contains 13 residues. Turning to this clone: Antigen specificity is unknown.

Sequenced input: naive CD8+ T cells sorted from blood. The TCR sequence derives from a human donor in good health. This rearrangement joins TRBV19 to TRBJ2-3, with D unresolved. In DNA, the CDR3 is TGTGCCAGTAGTATACGAGACCTAGATACGCAGTATTTT. Translated, it gives CASSIRDLDTQYF. Filled out from reference TRBV19 and TRBJ2-3, the complete variable domain reads DGGITQSPKYLFRKEGQNVTLSCEQNLNHDAMYWYRQDPGQGLRLIYYSQIVNDFQKGDIAEGYSVSREKKESFPLTVTSAQKNPTAFYLCASSIRDLDTQYFGPGTRLTVL.